This TCR beta chain was identified in a study of T-cell reconstitution after alpha-beta-depleted transplantation in children. Unique molecular identifiers were incorporated when the TCRbeta library was constructed. MiXCR was run by TCRdb on the PCR reads, yielding one entry per CDR3 protein. Among about 830,000 distinct CDR3 sequences, approximately 15% were seen once, and the ten largest hold approximately 5%. Trimming shortened V by 6 bases and J by 5 bases, and 10 bases separated the two germline ends. Germline CDR1 reads SQVTM; CDR2 reads ANQGSEA. The CDR3 extends over 11 amino acids. As to this clonotype: What it recognizes is unknown.

General study points: Surviving recipient T cells and thymic progenitors accounted for the high day-60 TCRbeta diversity observed in some patients. By one year post-transplant, T-cell counts and diversity largely arose from T cells that were newly produced. It was reported that alpha-beta T cells came from several hundred expanded graft clones (about two months after transplant).

The sample in question was PBMCs, mostly from graft donor cells, obtained 360 days after TCRalphabeta/CD19-depleted stem cell transplant. The chain employs TRBV29-1 and TRBJ1-2; unclear D gene. This sequence originates from a male patient aged 10 to 17 who had a stem cell transplant for acute lymphoblastic leukemia, so the T cells may come from the graft donor. CDR3 in amino acids: CSVPSWYGYTF. The CDR3 DNA follows: TGCAGCGTCCCCTCATGGTATGGCTACACCTTC.